These 4 T cell receptor beta chains originate from one sample sequenced in a study of a mutant IDH1 vaccine in newly diagnosed glioma. What these receptors recognize is not known. Time point noted: week 23, last vaccination. It was 300 ug of mutant IDH1 20-mer peptide that made up each vaccine dose, given with topical imiquimod. TCRdb's table, derived via immunoSEQ multiplex PCR, lists solely in-frame clones and lacks some. Here the sample spans about 44,000 clones, around 90% being singletons. The sequenced sample was PBMCs, obtained from a glioma patient whose treatment included an IDH1 peptide vaccine. The receptor set was obtained from a man over 45 with glioma.

This rearrangement joins TRBV6-5 to TRBJ2-1; 8 bases are shared with TRBD2. The V gene's germline CDR1 is MNHEY and CDR2 SVGAGI. V was clipped by 4 bases and J by 5 bases; unmatched bases: 4. This CDR3 has 14 amino acids. The CDR3 protein is CASSSGGRHNEQFF. CDR3 nucleotide sequence: TGTGCCAGCAGTTCGGGGGGGAGGCACAATGAGCAGTTCTTC.

The chain carries TRBV7-6 and TRBJ1-6; 7 nucleotides line up with TRBD1. This CDR3 is built from 13 residues. From germline, CDR1 is SGHVS and CDR2 FNYEAQ. V lost 5 bases and J lost 12; bases outside the gene matches: 7. CDR3 sequence: CASSPSRQGPLHF. The CDR3 DNA is TGTGCCAGCAGCCCCTCTAGACAGGGACCCCTCCACTTT.

The chain links TRBV2 to TRBJ2-7; the D gene is possibly TRBD2 (6 bases). Per the germline V gene, CDR1 is SNHLY and CDR2 is FYNNEI. V was trimmed by 3 bases and J by 0 bases, leaving 12 bases between them. The CDR3 consists of 15 residues. The CDR3 coding sequence is TGTGCCAGCAGTGATCTTAACGGGAGCTCCTACGAGCAGTACTTC. This encodes CASSDLNGSSYEQYF.

The chain has TRBV21-1 and TRBJ1-5; the table's D call of TRBD1 was not tested on the DNA. TRBV21-1 is flagged as a pseudogene. CDR3 size: 17 residues. The CDR3 loop reads CASSKGPRDSLYQPQHF. CDR3 nucleotides: TGTGCCAGCAGCAAAGGACCACGGGACAGTCTATATCAGCCCCAGCATTTT.